The rows below give T cell receptor beta chains drawn from one sample of a study of blood T cell repertoires in COVID-19. Profiled with immunoSEQ multiplex PCR; TCRdb holds only in-frame clones, not every one. The repertoire has some 150,000 clones, approximately 90% of them found once; the top ten carry roughly 9.6%. The specimen sequenced was peripheral blood. These receptors were taken from a woman of 80 years or more with acute or convalescent COVID-19. Each CDR3 is given with its conserved first and last residue. A D gene is named only where the DNA matches it firmly. Rows may omit the clone size; those that give it use once, few, many or a size class.

j_call	clone_size	v_call	d_call	cdr3_aa	cdr3_nt
TRBJ2-1	-	TRBV11-3	TRBD2	CASSLGAGGYNEQFF	TGTGCCAGCAGCTTAGGAGCGGGGGGTTACAATGAGCAGTTCTTC
TRBJ1-5	-	TRBV6-5	-	CASSQGSGYQPQHF	TGTGCCAGCAGCCAAGGGTCAGGGTATCAGCCCCAGCATTTT
TRBJ2-7	-	TRBV3-1/TRBV3-2	-	CASSQEGGYYEQYF	TGTGCCAGCAGCCAAGAGGGGGGTTACTACGAGCAGTACTTC
TRBJ1-5	-	TRBV27	TRBD1	CASSRGSGGNQPQHF	TGTGCCAGCAGCAGGGGGTCTGGGGGCAATCAGCCCCAGCATTTT
TRBJ1-6	-	TRBV18	TRBD1	CASSPDRGYNSPLHF	TGTGCCAGCTCACCCGACAGGGGCTATAATTCACCCCTCCACTTT
TRBJ2-1	-	TRBV25-1	TRBD2	CASSEAGGVYNEQFF	TGTGCCAGCAGTGAGGCCGGGGGGGTCTACAATGAGCAGTTCTTC
TRBJ2-4	-	TRBV13	TRBD1	CASSLTPTGVAKNIQYF	TGTGCCAGCAGCTTAACCCCAACAGGGGTAGCCAAAAACATTCAGTACTTC
TRBJ1-2	-	TRBV9	TRBD1	CASSVTTGELWSYTF	TGTGCCAGCAGCGTGACCACAGGGGAACTATGGAGCTACACCTTC
TRBJ1-1	-	TRBV5-4	TRBD1	CASSPQTGTVVGTEAFF	TGTGCCAGCAGCCCCCAGACAGGGACAGTCGTTGGCACTGAAGCTTTCTTT
TRBJ1-1	-	TRBV5-1	TRBD1	CASRAGTGNTEAFF	TGCGCCAGCAGGGCCGGGACAGGAAACACTGAAGCTTTCTTT
TRBJ2-7	-	TRBV7-3	-	CASSLTGGGGYEQYF	TGTGCCAGCAGCTTAACCGGGGGAGGGGGCTACGAGCAGTACTTC
TRBJ1-4	-	TRBV28	-	CASSLSGTNEKLFF	TGTGCCAGCAGTTTATCAGGGACTAATGAAAAACTGTTTTTT
TRBJ1-3	-	TRBV7-9	-	CASSFHRLYSGNTIYF	TGTGCCAGCAGCTTCCACAGGCTCTACTCTGGAAACACCATATATTTT
TRBJ1-1	-	TRBV7-3	-	CASSLLGESTEAFF	TGTGCCAGCAGCTTATTAGGAGAATCCACTGAAGCTTTCTTT
TRBJ2-1	once	TRBV29-1	TRBD2	CSVLAGNNEQFF	TGCAGCGTACTAGCGGGGAACAATGAGCAGTTCTTC
TRBJ1-1	-	TRBV7-3	TRBD1	CASSLTGGIGTEAFF	TGTGCCAGCAGCTTGACAGGGGGGATAGGGACTGAAGCTTTCTTT
TRBJ1-1	-	TRBV20-1	-	CSAGSRTEAFF	TGCAGTGCTGGGAGTCGGACTGAAGCTTTCTTT
TRBJ1-1	-	TRBV7-9	-	CASSRDILGAFF	TGTGCCAGCAGCCGGGACATTCTGGGAGCTTTCTTT
TRBJ2-7	-	TRBV10-3	TRBD2	CAISDGLAGGRSYEQYF	TGTGCCATCTCGGACGGACTAGCGGGGGGGCGATCCTACGAGCAGTACTTC
TRBJ2-3	few	TRBV24-1	-	CATSDRVLDTQYF	TGTGCCACCAGTGATAGAGTCCTCGATACGCAGTATTTT
TRBJ1-1	-	TRBV19	-	CASSILPGVGTEAFF	TGTGCCAGTAGTATCTTACCAGGGGTAGGCACTGAAGCTTTCTTT
TRBJ2-7	-	TRBV6-5	-	CASSYRSGTREQYF	TGTGCCAGCAGTTACCGTTCAGGAACCCGCGAGCAGTACTTC
TRBJ1-6	-	TRBV2	-	CASSEAGAWNSPLHF	TGTGCCAGCAGCGAAGCAGGGGCTTGGAATTCACCCCTCCACTTT
TRBJ1-2	-	TRBV5-1	-	CASSLNAQGNSGGYTF	TGCGCCAGCAGCTTGAATGCCCAGGGCAATTCTGGGGGCTACACCTTC
TRBJ1-2	-	TRBV7-2	-	CASSLTRQENYGYTF	TGTGCCAGCAGCTTAACAAGACAGGAAAACTATGGCTACACCTTC
TRBJ2-1	-	TRBV7-3	-	CASSLTASNEQFF	TGTGCCAGCAGCTTAACGGCTTCCAATGAGCAGTTCTTC
TRBJ1-3	-	TRBV9	-	CASSGRTGNTIYF	TGTGCCAGCAGCGGCAGGACTGGAAACACCATATATTTT
TRBJ2-1	-	TRBV19	-	CASSIQEVKFF	TGTGCCAGTAGTATCCAAGAGGTGAAGTTCTTC
TRBJ1-6	-	TRBV11-2	-	CASSLKADTRSPLHF	TGTGCCAGCAGCTTAAAGGCAGACACTCGTTCACCCCTCCACTTT
TRBJ2-3	-	TRBV6-1	TRBD2	CASSAGLAGGYTDTQYF	TGTGCCAGCAGTGCTGGACTAGCGGGGGGTTACACAGATACGCAGTATTTT
TRBJ1-2	-	TRBV6-5	TRBD1	CASRKTGVGSDYTF	TGTGCCAGCAGAAAGACAGGGGTTGGATCGGACTACACCTTC
TRBJ1-2	once	TRBV27	-	CASSLAQGGGYTF	TGTGCCAGCAGTTTAGCTCAGGGAGGAGGCTACACCTTC
TRBJ1-1	-	TRBV5-1	-	CASSTQGFDTEAFF	TGCGCCAGCAGCACGCAGGGGTTCGACACTGAAGCTTTCTTT
TRBJ2-7	-	TRBV9	-	CASSGGIGQQYEQYF	TGTGCCAGCAGCGGGGGTATAGGACAGCAATACGAGCAGTACTTC
TRBJ1-1	few	TRBV30	-	CAWSVSGVFAEAFF	TGTGCCTGGAGTGTCTCAGGGGTCTTCGCTGAAGCTTTCTTT
TRBJ2-7	once	TRBV4-3	TRBD2	CASSQDRRGAYEQYF	TGCGCCAGCAGCCAAGATCGGCGGGGGGCGTACGAGCAGTACTTC
TRBJ1-5	-	TRBV18	TRBD1	CASSPGGQSVGNQPQHF	TGTGCCAGCTCACCAGGGGGACAGTCAGTGGGCAATCAGCCCCAGCATTTT
TRBJ1-2	-	TRBV29-1	-	CSVRKGDYGYTF	TGCAGCGTTAGGAAGGGGGACTATGGCTACACCTTC
TRBJ1-4	-	TRBV19	-	CASRKVGANEKLFF	TGTGCCAGTAGGAAGGTTGGAGCGAATGAAAAACTGTTTTTT
TRBJ2-1	-	TRBV2	-	CASRATGKSYNEQFF	TGTGCCAGCAGGGCTACAGGGAAATCCTACAATGAGCAGTTCTTC
TRBJ2-1	-	TRBV18	-	CASSTSRAPYNEQFF	TGTGCCAGCTCAACCTCGCGGGCCCCCTACAATGAGCAGTTCTTC
TRBJ2-1	-	TRBV3-1/TRBV3-2	TRBD2	CASSQRQGTSLFF	TGTGCCAGCAGCCAAAGGCAAGGGACTAGTCTGTTCTTC
TRBJ1-5	-	TRBV6-1	TRBD1	CASSVNIYRGRDQPQHF	TGTGCCAGCAGTGTAAATATTTACAGGGGGCGAGATCAGCCCCAGCATTTT
TRBJ1-5	-	TRBV18	-	CASSPGEGGNQPQHF	TGTGCCAGCTCACCGGGGGAGGGAGGCAATCAGCCCCAGCATTTT
TRBJ2-5	-	TRBV19	TRBD2	CASRVTLAGGTQETQYF	TGTGCCAGTAGGGTCACCTTAGCGGGGGGGACCCAAGAGACCCAGTACTTC
TRBJ2-5	-	TRBV20-1	-	CSARVQETQYF	TGCAGTGCCCGAGTCCAAGAGACCCAGTACTTC
TRBJ2-5	-	TRBV2	TRBD1	CASSEAHVQGETQYF	TGTGCCAGCAGTGAAGCGCATGTACAGGGGGAGACCCAGTACTTC
TRBJ1-1	-	TRBV20-1	-	CSAPWHTEAFF	TGCAGTGCCCCGTGGCACACTGAAGCTTTCTTT
TRBJ1-2	-	TRBV6-2/TRBV6-3	-	CASSYRTETYGYTF	TGTGCCAGCAGTTACCGGACAGAGACCTATGGCTACACCTTC
TRBJ1-4	-	TRBV4-2	-	CASSQDGPTGRNEKLFF	TGTGCCAGCAGCCAAGATGGGCCCACAGGTCGTAATGAAAAACTGTTTTTT
TRBJ1-6	-	TRBV19	TRBD1	CASSTGQAFNSPLHF	TGTGCCAGTAGTACCGGACAGGCGTTTAATTCACCCCTCCACTTT
TRBJ2-7	few	TRBV5-1	TRBD1	CASRAQGAALEQYF	TGCGCCAGCAGGGCACAGGGGGCAGCGCTCGAGCAGTACTTC